The subject of this entry is one T cell receptor beta chain. The antigen is unknown. TCRdb's table, derived via immunoSEQ multiplex PCR, lists solely in-frame clones and lacks some. The table shows around 59,000 clones, with approximately 78% occurring only once. The data were obtained in a study of vaccination effects on CD4 cells after COVID-19. Trimming removed 0 bases from V and 0 bases from J, with 9 bases in between. In germline, CDR1 is SGHRS, CDR2 YFSETQ. CDR3 size: 15 residues. Antigen-specific CD4+ T cells were first expanded with viral peptide pools by the ViraFEST assay and only then sequenced. Following an approximately eleven-day culture, CD4+ T cells were purified. Participants each got two BNT162b2 or mRNA-1273 vaccine doses.

The chain uses TRBV5-1 and TRBJ1-2; D unresolved. Sequencing was performed on CD4+ T cells from PBMCs cultured with HCoV-OC43 spike peptides, taken after COVID-19 vaccination. Subset indicated: HCoV-OC43 spike overlapping peptide pool stimulation. The receptor was derived from a human donor who received a COVID-19 vaccine. The CDR3 DNA is TGCGCCAGCAGCTTGGCGGCAGGAACTAACTATGGCTACACCTTC. Its protein is CASSLAAGTNYGYTF. Full variable domain (rest looked up from reference TRBV5-1 and TRBJ1-2): KAGVTQTPRYLIKTRGQQVTLSCSPISGHRSVSWYQQTPGQGLQFLFEYFSETQRNKGNFPGRFSGRQFSNSRSEMNVSTLELGDSALYLCASSLAAGTNYGYTFGSGTRLTVV.